The 21 T cell receptor beta chains in this list originate from one sample, sequenced in a study of shared T cell receptors in the human thymus. Profiling relied on immunoSEQ multiplex PCR, and the TCRdb table lists in-frame clones only, not all of them. The sample lists roughly 710,000 clones, 70% to 90% occurring once. This same sample was also taken into another study, of human thymus T cells.

The sequenced material came from thymocytes. These receptor sequences come from a girl less than two years old with a congenital heart defect.

The V call is TRBV7-2, the J call TRBJ2-7, with a possible D match to TRBD1 (5 bases). V dropped 5 bases and J dropped 4 bases, with 18 bases sitting between them. This CDR3 is built from 15 residues. Germline V lookup: CDR1 SGHTA, CDR2 FQGNSA. The CDR3 spells CASSPAGLYSYEQYF. Written as DNA, the CDR3 is TGTGCCAGCAGCCCCGCAGGGTTGTACTCTTACGAGCAGTACTTC.

V is TRBV14 and J is TRBJ2-2; 7 bases agree with TRBD2. V lost 1 base, J lost 0 bases, and 2 bases stayed unmatched. The CDR3 is 16 residues long. Germline assignment: CDR1 SGHDN and CDR2 FVKESK. CDR3 protein: CASSQGGGPNTGELFF. The CDR3 region has the DNA TGTGCCAGCAGCCAAGGGGGGGGACCGAACACCGGGGAGCTGTTTTTT.

The chain links TRBV5-4 to TRBJ2-1; D gene unclear. CDR1 is SGHNT, CDR2 YYREEE, per germline (reference sequence). The length of the CDR3 is 14 residues. Trimming pared 1 base from V and 10 bases from J, leaving 15 bases between. Here the CDR3 reads CASSLYLSECEQFF. The CDR3 DNA is TGTGCCAGCAGCTTGTATCTTTCCGAGTGCGAGCAGTTCTTC.

The rearrangement joins TRBV7-9 to TRBJ1-3; D is perhaps TRBD1 (5 bases). The CDR3 is made up of 16 amino acids. V was pared by 5 bases and J by 3 bases, with 17 bases between. Germline lookup yields CDR1 SEHNR and CDR2 FQNEAQ (reference sequence). As DNA, the CDR3 is TGTGCCAGCAGCCCCCGGACACCCAGTAGTGGAAACACCATATATTTT. Protein: CASSPRTPSSGNTIYF.

This clone was recorded once. The gene calls are TRBV30 and TRBJ1-1; TRBD1 matches 7 bases. V lost 3 bases, J lost 5 bases, and 9 bases stayed unmatched. The CDR3 length is 14 residues. The germline CDR1 and CDR2 sequences are GTSNPN and SVGIG (reference sequence). This CDR3 is CAWSRQGGGTEAFF. The CDR3, as DNA: TGTGCCTGGAGCAGACAGGGTGGGGGTACTGAAGCTTTCTTT.

The V call is TRBV5-4, the J call TRBJ1-4; D perhaps matches TRBD1 (5 bases). This CDR3 comprises 19 residues. Trimming removed 4 bases at V and 0 bases at J, with 22 bases between. Germline assignment: CDR1 SGHNT and CDR2 YYREEE (reference sequence). Here the CDR3 reads CASSHNGGRGKATNEKLFF. CDR3 DNA: TGTGCCAGCAGCCATAATGGCGGCCGGGGGAAGGCAACTAATGAAAAACTGTTTTTT.

This chain joins TRBV7-9 and TRBJ1-1; TRBD1 might be the D (5 bases). With 4 bases removed from V and 5 bases from J, the gap between germline ends came to 14 bases. The CDR3 contains 14 residues. Germline CDR1 reads SEHNR; CDR2 reads FQNEAQ (reference sequence). CDR3 in DNA: TGTGCCAGCAGCTCCAGCGGGGCGAGGACTGAAGCTTTCTTT. It yields the protein CASSSSGARTEAFF.

This chain connects TRBV27 to TRBJ2-5, with 7 nucleotides matching TRBD2. With 5 bases clipped from V and 0 bases from J, the junction kept 6 bases outside the gene matches. Looked up from germline, CDR1 is MNHEY and CDR2 is SMNVEV (reference sequence). The length of the CDR3 is 15 residues. CDR3 DNA sequence: TGTGCCAGCAGTCCACGACGGGGGGACCAAGAGACCCAGTACTTC. Protein: CASSPRRGDQETQYF.

To note about this clone: The germline gene is not matched at one end of the junction; a read error may be the cause. V usage is TRBV7-9 and J usage is TRBJ2-1, with D perhaps matching TRBD2 (5 bases). This CDR3 contains 18 residues. Looked up from germline, CDR1 is SEHNR and CDR2 is FQNEAQ (reference sequence). The CDR3: CASNLPPERTYSYNEQFF. The CDR3 coding sequence is TGTGCCAGCAACTTACCCCCTGAGAGGACTTACTCCTACAATGAGCAGTTCTTC.

This clone was seen just once. The V gene is TRBV4-1, the J gene TRBJ2-5, with 12 bases aligning to TRBD2. Unmatched junction bases numbered 4, after V lost 0 bases and J lost 5 bases. Germline V gene sequence: CDR1 MGHRA, CDR2 YSYEKL. The CDR3 extends over 16 amino acids. The CDR3 nucleotides read TGCGCCAGCAGCCAAGACTCTAGCGGGGGGGATGAGACCCAGTACTTC. This gives the protein CASSQDSSGGDETQYF.

The chain combines TRBV6-6 with TRBJ1-6; D is ambiguous. The V end was cut by 8 bases, the J end by 6 bases, with 11 bases between. CDR1 is MNHNY, CDR2 SVGAGI, per germline (reference sequence). This CDR3 is 13 amino acids long. The CDR3 nucleotides read TGTGCCAGCTCTTCAGTCCGTAATTCACCCCTCCACTTT. Translated: CASSSVRNSPLHF.

V gene TRBV6-5 combines with J gene TRBJ1-2; 11 bases are shared with TRBD1. Germline V gives CDR1 MNHEY, CDR2 SVGAGI. CDR3 size: 15 residues. Germline trimming cut 6 bases from V and 7 bases from J; bases unmatched to any gene: 10. This CDR3 is CASSRHPGQGGGYTF. DNA of the CDR3: TGTGCCAGCAGCCGACACCCGGGACAGGGGGGTGGCTACACCTTC.

The gene calls are TRBV5-1 and TRBJ2-2; the D gene is possibly TRBD1 (6 bases). Germline assignment: CDR1 SGHRS and CDR2 YFSETQ. The length of the CDR3 is 16 residues. V gave up 4 bases and J gave up 1 base, with 14 bases separating them. The CDR3 loop reads CASSGGRQVNTGELFF. CDR3 DNA sequence: TGCGCCAGCAGCGGGGGCCGACAGGTGAACACCGGGGAGCTGTTTTTT.

V and J are TRBV7-2 and TRBJ2-5, with D perhaps TRBD2 (6 bases). The germline V gene encodes CDR1 SGHTA and CDR2 FQGNSA. V lost 3 bases and J 4 bases, leaving 12 bases between the germline ends. The CDR3 contains 14 residues. CDR3 nucleotide sequence: TGTGCCAGCAGCTTCCTAGCGTTCCTAGAGACCCAGTACTTC. Amino acid sequence: CASSFLAFLETQYF.

This rearrangement joins TRBV6-5 to TRBJ1-1, with 9 bases identical to TRBD1. The germline V gene encodes CDR1 MNHEY and CDR2 SVGAGI. The V and J ends lost 0 bases and 2 bases, in that order; junction bases with no gene match: 4. The CDR3 totals 16 residues. The CDR3 nucleotides are TGTGCCAGCAGTTACTCGGACAGGGGCCTCAACACTGAAGCTTTCTTT. Amino acids: CASSYSDRGLNTEAFF.

V and J are TRBV7-9 and TRBJ1-6; TRBD1 aligns across 10 bases. CDR3 length: 17 amino acids. The germline gives CDR1 SEHNR, CDR2 FQNEAQ (reference sequence). The V gene end was trimmed by 8 bases and the J gene end by 7 bases; junction bases not matched to a gene: 14. The CDR3 reads CASGQVSGQGGNSPLHF. Written as DNA, the CDR3 is TGTGCCAGCGGGCAGGTCAGTGGACAGGGGGGAAATTCACCCCTCCACTTT.

CDR3 protein: CATTTVYGYTF. For the CDR3, the DNA is TGTGCCACCACGACAGTCTATGGCTACACCTTC. The V and J genes are TRBV6-5 and TRBJ1-2; tentative D call: TRBD1 (5 bases). The CDR3 sequence is 11 residues long. Trimming pared 10 bases from V and 4 bases from J, leaving 10 bases between. In germline, CDR1 is MNHEY, CDR2 SVGAGI.

A word on this clone: One junction end disagrees with the germline gene, perhaps due to a read error. This chain links TRBV7-7 with TRBJ1-6; TRBD1 is a possible D gene (6 bases). The CDR3 contains 18 residues. Germline V gives CDR1 SSHAT, CDR2 FNYEAQ (reference sequence). The CDR3 DNA sequence: TGTGCTAGCAGCCCCCAGGGGACCCCGACCGTCTATAATTCACCCCTCCACTTT. Translated, it gives CASSPQGTPTVYNSPLHF. Full variable domain (rest looked up from reference TRBV7-7 and TRBJ1-6): GAGVSQSPRYKVTKRGQDVTLRCDPISSHATLYWYQQALGQGPEFLTYFNYEAQPDKSGLPSDRFSAERPEGSISTLTIQRTEQRDSAMYRCASSPQGTPTVYNSPLHFGNGTRLTVT.

This clone appeared a few times. The rearrangement uses TRBV11-2 and TRBJ2-7; TRBD2 matches 11 bases. The CDR3 consists of 19 residues. V lost 5 bases to trimming and J lost 3 bases; unmatched junction nucleotides: 18. Germline-derived CDR1 and CDR2 are SGHAT and FQNNGV. The CDR3 sequence is CASSTLRTAGLAAFYEQYF. CDR3 nucleotide sequence: TGTGCCAGCAGCACCCTCCGGACCGCGGGACTAGCGGCCTTCTACGAGCAGTACTTC. Filled out from reference TRBV11-2 and TRBJ2-7, the complete variable domain reads EAGVAQSPRYKIIEKRQSVAFWCNPISGHATLYWYQQILGQGPKLLIQFQNNGVVDDSQLPKDRFSAERLKGVDSTLKIQPAKLEDSAVYLCASSTLRTAGLAAFYEQYFGPGTRLTVT.

This clone has only one observation. The CDR3 nucleotides read TGTGCCAGCAGCTTGGACCCAGCGGGGAACACAGATACGCAGTATTTT. Residues: CASSLDPAGNTDTQYF. The chain recombines TRBV5-4 with TRBJ2-3; 7 bases fit TRBD2. CDR1 is SGHNT and CDR2 is YYREEE in the germline V gene (reference sequence). Trimming at V came to 0 bases and at J to 2 bases, leaving 6 bases not matched to a gene. The CDR3 is made up of 16 amino acids.

The genes are TRBV6-1 and TRBJ2-7, with 9 bases aligning to TRBD1. V lost 5 bases to trimming and J lost 4 bases; unmatched junction nucleotides: 3. CDR1 and CDR2 (germline): MNHNS, SASEGT. CDR3 size: 13 residues. This CDR3 is CASSTGGAYEQYF. The DNA for the CDR3 is TGTGCCAGCAGTACAGGGGGCGCGTACGAGCAGTACTTC.